The rows below give T cell receptor beta chains drawn from one sample of a study of patients and donors after allogeneic stem cell transplantation. TCRdb used MiXCR to reprocess the RT-PCR reads, holding one entry per CDR3 protein. The sample lists around 200,000 distinct CDR3 sequences; around 40% were seen once. The sequenced material came from blood, either unsorted or a sorted T cell fraction (not recorded which). These receptors originate from a human donor who was either an allogeneic HSCT recipient or a stem cell or donor lymphocyte infusion donor (not recorded which). It is not recorded whose cells these are; they may come from a transplant donor. Both conserved end residues are trimmed from each CDR3.

cdr3_aa: SARKDGRGQPQH; cdr3_length: 12; v_call: TRBV20-1
cdr3_aa: ASTKDRLNTEAF; cdr3_length: 12; v_call: TRBV6-5
cdr3_aa: SARTGTGDSGYT; cdr3_length: 12; v_call: TRBV20-1
cdr3_aa: AIGTDPAGNTIY; cdr3_length: 12; v_call: TRBV12-3/TRBV12-4
cdr3_aa: SARATGSGGYDEQF; cdr3_length: 14; v_call: TRBV20-1
cdr3_aa: ATSTGLVGPDTQY; cdr3_length: 13; v_call: TRBV15
cdr3_aa: ASSLKGPYGYT; cdr3_length: 11; v_call: TRBV12-3/TRBV12-4
cdr3_aa: SAIHPATYEQY; cdr3_length: 11; v_call: TRBV20-1
cdr3_aa: ASSSPGTSGVTSTDTQY; cdr3_length: 17; v_call: TRBV12-3/TRBV12-4
cdr3_aa: ASTSAAVDSPLH; cdr3_length: 12; v_call: TRBV7-2
cdr3_aa: ASPGNTEAF; cdr3_length: 9; v_call: TRBV27
cdr3_aa: SASLVGNTEAF; cdr3_length: 11; v_call: TRBV29-1
cdr3_aa: ASGTGWLGQETQY; cdr3_length: 13; v_call: TRBV28
cdr3_aa: ASRTGAVNYGYT; cdr3_length: 12; v_call: TRBV5-1
cdr3_aa: ASSFQLANYGYT; cdr3_length: 12; v_call: TRBV5-1
cdr3_aa: ASSFRTTGTVNSPLH; cdr3_length: 15; v_call: TRBV27
cdr3_aa: ASSVEGKWNEQY; cdr3_length: 12; v_call: TRBV9
cdr3_aa: ASSVVSGTYGYT; cdr3_length: 12; v_call: TRBV9
cdr3_aa: ASSLPVTSNTGELF; cdr3_length: 14; v_call: TRBV5-1
cdr3_aa: ASSHDRGNQPQH; cdr3_length: 12; v_call: TRBV4-3
cdr3_aa: ASSPRGTSGGRRSYNEQF; cdr3_length: 18; v_call: TRBV7-2
cdr3_aa: AIGTGAGNTIY; cdr3_length: 11; v_call: TRBV10-3
cdr3_aa: AWGQNNQPQH; cdr3_length: 10; v_call: TRBV30
cdr3_aa: AISGHVDQPQH; cdr3_length: 11; v_call: TRBV10-3
cdr3_aa: ASSFKWVSGQPQH; cdr3_length: 13; v_call: TRBV28
cdr3_aa: SVEKLQGAADTQY; cdr3_length: 13; v_call: TRBV29-1
cdr3_aa: ASSLDAGGINQPQH; cdr3_length: 14; v_call: TRBV7-9
cdr3_aa: ASSLAPLTRQAF; cdr3_length: 12; v_call: TRBV12-3/TRBV12-4
cdr3_aa: ASSLGAVNTEAF; cdr3_length: 12; v_call: TRBV5-1
cdr3_aa: SAGQGTDTQY; cdr3_length: 10; v_call: TRBV29-1
cdr3_aa: ASSDLNEKLF; cdr3_length: 10; v_call: TRBV6-1
cdr3_aa: ASSLSPLYEQY; cdr3_length: 11; v_call: TRBV27
cdr3_aa: SAAGAGNQPQH; cdr3_length: 11; v_call: TRBV20-1
cdr3_aa: AWSVARTRLGNTEAF; cdr3_length: 15; v_call: TRBV30
cdr3_aa: ASSIFRQGIFANYGYT; cdr3_length: 16; v_call: TRBV7-8
cdr3_aa: ASSVGQSSYEQY; cdr3_length: 12; v_call: TRBV9